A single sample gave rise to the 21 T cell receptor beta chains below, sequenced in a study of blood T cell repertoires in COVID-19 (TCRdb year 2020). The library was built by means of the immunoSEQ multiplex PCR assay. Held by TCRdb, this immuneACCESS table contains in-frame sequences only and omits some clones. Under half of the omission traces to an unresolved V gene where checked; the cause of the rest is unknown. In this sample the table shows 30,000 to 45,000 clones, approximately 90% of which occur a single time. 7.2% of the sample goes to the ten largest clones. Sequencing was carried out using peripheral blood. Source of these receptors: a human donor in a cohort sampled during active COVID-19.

The CDR3 sequence: CASTSLSLAKNIQYF. CDR3 bases: TGTGCCAGTACTAGCCTGAGCCTAGCCAAAAACATTCAGTACTTC. This chain links TRBV19 with TRBJ2-4, with D possibly matching TRBD2 (5 bases). This CDR3 has 15 amino acids. The ends were cut back, 7 bases at V and 0 bases at J, with 13 bases in the middle. Germline CDR1 LNHDA, CDR2 SQIVND (reference sequence).

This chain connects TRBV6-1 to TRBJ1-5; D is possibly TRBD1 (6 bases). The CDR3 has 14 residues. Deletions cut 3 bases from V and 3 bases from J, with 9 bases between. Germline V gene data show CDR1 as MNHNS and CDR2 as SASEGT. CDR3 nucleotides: TGTGCCAGCAGTGAGCGGGGGCTCAATCAGCCCCAGCATTTT. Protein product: CASSERGLNQPQHF.

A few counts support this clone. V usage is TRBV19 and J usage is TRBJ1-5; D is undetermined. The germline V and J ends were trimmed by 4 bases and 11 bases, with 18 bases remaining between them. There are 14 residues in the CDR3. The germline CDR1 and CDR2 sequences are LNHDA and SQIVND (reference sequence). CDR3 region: CASSTAGRQVAQHF. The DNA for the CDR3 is TGTGCCAGTAGTACGGCTGGCAGGCAAGTAGCCCAGCATTTT.

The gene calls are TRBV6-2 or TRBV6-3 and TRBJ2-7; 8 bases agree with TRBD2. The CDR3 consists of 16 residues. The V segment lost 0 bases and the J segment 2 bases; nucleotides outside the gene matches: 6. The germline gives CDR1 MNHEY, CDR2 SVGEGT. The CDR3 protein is CASSYSAAGDPYEQYF. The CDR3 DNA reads TGTGCCAGCAGTTACTCAGCAGCGGGAGACCCCTACGAGCAGTACTTC.

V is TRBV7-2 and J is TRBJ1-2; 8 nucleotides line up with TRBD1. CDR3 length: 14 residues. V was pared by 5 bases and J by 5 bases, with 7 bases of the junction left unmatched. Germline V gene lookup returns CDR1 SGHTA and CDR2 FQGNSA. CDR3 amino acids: CASSHGTGFYGYTF. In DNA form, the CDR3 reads TGTGCCAGCAGCCACGGGACAGGCTTTTATGGCTACACCTTC.

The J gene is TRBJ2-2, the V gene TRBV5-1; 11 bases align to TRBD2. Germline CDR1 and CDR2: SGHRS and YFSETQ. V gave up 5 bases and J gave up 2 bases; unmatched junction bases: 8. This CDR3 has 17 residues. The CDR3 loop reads CASRSTSGAKNTGELFF. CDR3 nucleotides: TGCGCCAGCAGGTCGACTAGCGGGGCTAAAAACACCGGGGAGCTGTTTTTT.

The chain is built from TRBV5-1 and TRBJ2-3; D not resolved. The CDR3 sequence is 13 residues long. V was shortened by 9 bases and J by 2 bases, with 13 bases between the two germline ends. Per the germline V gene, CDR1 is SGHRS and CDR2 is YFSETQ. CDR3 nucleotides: TGCGCCACCGCGCTGAACCCCACAGATACGCAGTATTTT. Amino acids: CATALNPTDTQYF.

CDR3 protein: CASSQGTSESIFF. The CDR3 coding sequence is TGTGCCAGCAGCCAAGGGACTAGCGAGAGCATCTTCTTC. The rearrangement uses TRBV14 and TRBJ2-1; the match to TRBD2 covers 9 bases. From germline, CDR1 is SGHDN and CDR2 FVKESK. The CDR3 sequence is 13 residues long. Germline trimming cut 1 base from V and 16 bases from J; bases unmatched to any gene: 8.

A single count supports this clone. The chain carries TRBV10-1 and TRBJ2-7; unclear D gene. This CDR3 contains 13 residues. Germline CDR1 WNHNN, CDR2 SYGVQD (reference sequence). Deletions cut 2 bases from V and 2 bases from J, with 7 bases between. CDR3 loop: CASSEAGTYEQYF. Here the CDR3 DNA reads TGCGCCAGCAGTGAGGCAGGTACCTACGAGCAGTACTTC.

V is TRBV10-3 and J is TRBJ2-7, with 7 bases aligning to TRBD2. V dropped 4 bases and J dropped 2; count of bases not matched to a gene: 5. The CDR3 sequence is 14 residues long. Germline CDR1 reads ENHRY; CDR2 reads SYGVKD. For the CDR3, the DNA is TGTGCCATCAGTGTAAGCGGGATCGCCTACGAGCAGTACTTC. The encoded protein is CAISVSGIAYEQYF.

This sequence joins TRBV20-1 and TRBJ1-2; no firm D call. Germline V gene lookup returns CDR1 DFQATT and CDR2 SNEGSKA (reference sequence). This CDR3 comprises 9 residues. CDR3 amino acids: CQANYGYTF. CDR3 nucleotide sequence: TGCCAGGCGAACTATGGCTACACCTTC.

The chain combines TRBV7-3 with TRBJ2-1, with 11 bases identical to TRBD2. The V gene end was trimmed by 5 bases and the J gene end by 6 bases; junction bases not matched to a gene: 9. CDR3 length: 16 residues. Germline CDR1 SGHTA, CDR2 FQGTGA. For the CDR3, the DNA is TGTGCCAGCAGCCCTACAGGGACTAGCGGACCCAATGAGCAGTTCTTC. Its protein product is CASSPTGTSGPNEQFF.

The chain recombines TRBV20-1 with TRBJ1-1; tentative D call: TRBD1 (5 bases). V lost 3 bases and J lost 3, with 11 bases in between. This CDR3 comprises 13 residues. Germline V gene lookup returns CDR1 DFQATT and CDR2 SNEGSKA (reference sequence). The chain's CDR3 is CSASKGAYTEAFF. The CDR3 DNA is TGCAGTGCTAGTAAAGGGGCCTACACTGAAGCTTTCTTT.

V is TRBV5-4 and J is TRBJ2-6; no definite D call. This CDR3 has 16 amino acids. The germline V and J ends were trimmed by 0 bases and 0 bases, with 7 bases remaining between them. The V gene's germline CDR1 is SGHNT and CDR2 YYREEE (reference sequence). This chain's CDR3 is CASSLGMSSGANVLTF. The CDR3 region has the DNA TGTGCCAGCAGCTTGGGCATGAGCTCTGGGGCCAACGTCCTGACTTTC.

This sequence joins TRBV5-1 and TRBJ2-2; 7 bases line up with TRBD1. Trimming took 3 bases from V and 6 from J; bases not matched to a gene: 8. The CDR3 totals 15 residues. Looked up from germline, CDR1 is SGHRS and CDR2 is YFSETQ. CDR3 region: CASSSGAGGSGELFF. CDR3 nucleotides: TGCGCCAGCAGCTCTGGGGCAGGGGGTTCCGGGGAGCTGTTTTTT.

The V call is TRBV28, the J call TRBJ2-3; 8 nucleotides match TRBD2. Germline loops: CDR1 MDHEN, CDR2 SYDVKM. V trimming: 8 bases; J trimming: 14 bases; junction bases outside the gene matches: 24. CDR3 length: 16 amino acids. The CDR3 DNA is TGTGCCAGCCGAGGAATGGGCGGGGGGAAAATAACTAGTGTGTATTTT. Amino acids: CASRGMGGGKITSVYF.

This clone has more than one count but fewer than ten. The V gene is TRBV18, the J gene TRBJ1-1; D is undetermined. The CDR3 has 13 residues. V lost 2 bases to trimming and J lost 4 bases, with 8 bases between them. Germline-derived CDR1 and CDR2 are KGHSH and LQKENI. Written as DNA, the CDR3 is TGTGCCAGCTCACCATCGGAGATCACTGAAGCTTTCTTT. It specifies CASSPSEITEAFF.

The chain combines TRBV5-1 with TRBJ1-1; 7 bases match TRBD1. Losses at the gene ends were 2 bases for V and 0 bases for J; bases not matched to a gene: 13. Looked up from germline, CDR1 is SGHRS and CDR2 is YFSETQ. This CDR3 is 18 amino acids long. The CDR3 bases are TGCGCCAGCAGCTTTCTAGTAAGGACAGGTGGGCTGAACACTGAAGCTTTCTTT. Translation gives CASSFLVRTGGLNTEAFF.

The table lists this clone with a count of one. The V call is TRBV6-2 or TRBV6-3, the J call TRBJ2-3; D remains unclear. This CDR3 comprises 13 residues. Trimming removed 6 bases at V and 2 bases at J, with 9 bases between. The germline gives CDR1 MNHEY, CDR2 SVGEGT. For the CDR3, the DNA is TGTGCCAGCAGCCCCCAGATCACAGATACGCAGTATTTT. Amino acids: CASSPQITDTQYF.

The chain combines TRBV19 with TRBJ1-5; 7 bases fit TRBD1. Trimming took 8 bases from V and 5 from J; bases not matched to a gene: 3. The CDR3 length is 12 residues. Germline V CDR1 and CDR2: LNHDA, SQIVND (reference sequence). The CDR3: CASEQGYQPQHF. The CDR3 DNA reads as TGTGCCAGTGAACAGGGGTATCAGCCCCAGCATTTT.

The CDR3 loop reads CASGLGGQGKRFF. DNA for the CDR3: TGTGCTAGTGGTTTGGGGGGACAGGGTAAAAGGTTCTTC. This rearrangement joins TRBV12-5 to TRBJ2-1; 9 positions match TRBD1. Per the germline V gene, CDR1 is LGHNT and CDR2 is FRNRAP. With 1 base clipped from V and 15 bases from J, the junction kept 7 bases outside the gene matches. The CDR3 spans 13 residues.